This TCR beta chain is from a study of blood T cell repertoires in COVID-19. CDR1 LNHDA and CDR2 SQIVND come from the germline V gene (reference sequence). The ends were cut back, 3 bases at V and 6 bases at J, with 15 bases in the middle. CDR3 length equals 14 residues. Libraries were prepared by immunoSEQ multiplex PCR; TCRdb keeps only in-frame clonotypes and omits some of them. The sample has fewer than 650,000 clones; approximately 88% are singletons. Seattle patients were enrolled while actively infected and followed longitudinally. This chain uses TRBV19 with TRBJ2-7, with a possible D match to TRBD1 (6 bases). The source is a woman aged 50 to 60 with COVID-19, enrolled during active disease. Sequencing was done on a sample of peripheral blood. The CDR3 sequence: CASSIGAGALEQYF. The CDR3 coding sequence is TGTGCCAGTAGTATCGGGGCAGGGGCCCTCGAGCAGTACTTC. Using reference TRBV19 and TRBJ2-7 for the parts outside the CDR3, the full variable domain is DGGITQSPKYLFRKEGQNVTLSCEQNLNHDAMYWYRQDPGQGLRLIYYSQIVNDFQKGDIAEGYSVSREKKESFPLTVTSAQKNPTAFYLCASSIGAGALEQYFGPGTRLTVT.